This T cell receptor (beta chain) was sequenced during a study of cytomegalovirus exposure and HLA in healthy donors. Whole-study findings and limits: Most observed TCR sequences were rare, whereas some public TCRs were detected in many donors. The tendency of first-cohort TCR clusters to co-occur in the 120 or so validation repertoires emerged from a later analysis. Cytomegalovirus association was assigned to about 150 TCR beta chains.

Method: immunoSEQ multiplex PCR; TCRdb's copy keeps in-frame clones and lacks some. The sample yields over 150,000 clones, approximately 96% seen once. Worth noting for this clone: The target antigen is unknown.

Germline loops: CDR1 LNHDA, CDR2 SQIVND (reference sequence). V gave up 8 bases and J gave up 7 bases, with 6 bases separating them. The CDR3 spans 10 residues. The donors were part of the validation cohort of roughly 130 subjects. That cohort was separate from the first cohort, which comprised about 670 subjects. The sample comprised PBMCs. V and J are TRBV19 and TRBJ2-1; D ambiguous. The source of this sequence is a young woman in good health and CMV-seronegative. In nucleotides, the CDR3 is TGTGCCAGTGGAGTGAATGAGCAGTTCTTC. This gives the protein CASGVNEQFF.